Listed below are T cell receptor beta chains from one sample, sequenced in a study of T-cell reconstitution after alpha-beta-depleted transplantation in children. TCRdb passed the PCR reads through MiXCR, listing each CDR3 protein once. The sample includes about 200,000 distinct CDR3 sequences, roughly 6.6% of them seen just once. The starting material was PBMCs, obtained before TCRalphabeta/CD19-depleted stem cell transplant. Every receptor here comes from a boy younger than 10 with acute lymphoblastic leukemia, due to receive a stem cell transplant. CDR3s include the opening cysteine and the closing phenylalanine or tryptophan. A D gene is named only where the DNA matches it firmly. Size values are once, few and many counts, or a class for expanded clones, and some rows have none.

j_gene: TRBJ2-2; v_gene: TRBV15; d_gene: -; abundance: -; CDR3nt: TGTGCCACCAGCAGAGATAAGAACTATTTTAAGCTGTTTTTT; CDR3aa: CATSRDKNYFKLFF
j_gene: TRBJ2-1; v_gene: TRBV11-3; d_gene: -; abundance: many; CDR3nt: TGTGCCAGCAGCTTAAAGGACAATGAGCAGTTCTTC; CDR3aa: CASSLKDNEQFF
j_gene: TRBJ2-2; v_gene: TRBV5-1; d_gene: TRBD2; abundance: many; CDR3nt: TGCGCCAGCTGCCGGCTAGCGGGGGGGCCTGTCACCGGGGAGCTGTTTTTT; CDR3aa: CASCRLAGGPVTGELFF
j_gene: TRBJ2-3; v_gene: TRBV5-1; d_gene: -; abundance: many; CDR3nt: TGCGCCAGCAGCTTGCGCGAGAGCACAGATACGCAGTATTTT; CDR3aa: CASSLRESTDTQYF
j_gene: TRBJ2-7; v_gene: TRBV28; d_gene: -; abundance: many; CDR3nt: TGTGCCAGCATCTCACAGGGACTCTACGAGCAGTACTTC; CDR3aa: CASISQGLYEQYF
j_gene: TRBJ1-5; v_gene: TRBV3-1; d_gene: -; abundance: -; CDR3nt: TGTGCCAGCAGCCCGGGGGGAATTCGCAATCAGCCCCAGCATTTT; CDR3aa: CASSPGGIRNQPQHF
j_gene: TRBJ1-5; v_gene: TRBV5-1; d_gene: TRBD1; abundance: -; CDR3nt: TGCGCCAACTTATCGGGAGGGGGCGCAGGGCAGCCCCAGCATTTT; CDR3aa: CANLSGGGAGQPQHF
j_gene: TRBJ2-7; v_gene: TRBV4-3; d_gene: -; abundance: few; CDR3nt: TGCGCCAGCAGCCAAGATCTGGGCTGGGGCCCCTCCTACGAGCAGTACTTC; CDR3aa: CASSQDLGWGPSYEQYF
j_gene: TRBJ2-1; v_gene: TRBV7-2; d_gene: TRBD2; abundance: many; CDR3nt: TGTGCCAGCAGCTTGGGACTAGCGGGGCTCAATGAGCAGTTCTTC; CDR3aa: CASSLGLAGLNEQFF
j_gene: TRBJ2-2; v_gene: TRBV7-9; d_gene: -; abundance: many; CDR3nt: TGTGCCAGCAGCCAAACCATGACTCTAAACACCGGGGAGCTGTTTTTT; CDR3aa: CASSQTMTLNTGELFF
j_gene: TRBJ2-4; v_gene: TRBV11-2; d_gene: -; abundance: many; CDR3nt: TGTGCCAGCAGCTCCGGGACGGGAGCGGTGAACATTCAGTACTTC; CDR3aa: CASSSGTGAVNIQYF
j_gene: TRBJ2-1; v_gene: TRBV20-1; d_gene: TRBD1; abundance: many; CDR3nt: TGCAGTGCTAGAGACGGACAGGGGGTTTATGAGCAGTTCTTC; CDR3aa: CSARDGQGVYEQFF
j_gene: TRBJ2-5; v_gene: TRBV5-1; d_gene: TRBD2; abundance: -; CDR3nt: TGCGCCAGCAGCTCAGGACTAGCGGGGGGGAATCAAGAGACCCAGTACTTC; CDR3aa: CASSSGLAGGNQETQYF
j_gene: TRBJ2-7; v_gene: TRBV25-1; d_gene: TRBD2; abundance: -; CDR3nt: TGTGCCAGCGGGGATCCCGGGAGGGCCGAGCAGTACTTC; CDR3aa: CASGDPGRAEQYF
j_gene: TRBJ2-3; v_gene: TRBV2; d_gene: -; abundance: many; CDR3nt: TGTGCCAGCAGTAACACGGGAGCGACAGATACGCAGTATTTT; CDR3aa: CASSNTGATDTQYF
j_gene: TRBJ1-5; v_gene: TRBV19; d_gene: -; abundance: many; CDR3nt: TGTGCCAGTAGTACCCTTTCGAAGGGCGGAAATCAGCCCCAGCATTTT; CDR3aa: CASSTLSKGGNQPQHF
j_gene: TRBJ1-1; v_gene: TRBV6-2/TRBV6-3; d_gene: TRBD1; abundance: -; CDR3nt: TGTGCCAGCAGTTACGTCCCGGGACAGGGTTTGGTCACTGAAGCTTTCTTT; CDR3aa: CASSYVPGQGLVTEAFF
j_gene: TRBJ2-4; v_gene: TRBV18; d_gene: TRBD2; abundance: -; CDR3nt: TGTGCCAGCTCTCTCGGACTAGCGGAAAACATTCAGTACTTC; CDR3aa: CASSLGLAENIQYF
j_gene: TRBJ2-1; v_gene: TRBV15; d_gene: -; abundance: -; CDR3nt: TGTGCCACCAGCGGCAGAGGCCCTCCCAATGAGCAGTTCTTC; CDR3aa: CATSGRGPPNEQFF
j_gene: TRBJ1-1; v_gene: TRBV6-5; d_gene: -; abundance: -; CDR3nt: TGTGCCAGCAGTTACTCGGGAGGGGCAGCTGAAGCTTTCTTT; CDR3aa: CASSYSGGAAEAFF
j_gene: TRBJ2-3; v_gene: TRBV5-1; d_gene: -; abundance: many; CDR3nt: TGCGCCAGCAGCTTGAGGGGCATTAGCACAGATACGCAGTATTTT; CDR3aa: CASSLRGISTDTQYF
j_gene: TRBJ2-7; v_gene: TRBV28; d_gene: -; abundance: -; CDR3nt: TGTGCCAGCAGTCCTGTCCCGGGACCAACTCTGCTCCACGAGCAGTACTTC; CDR3aa: CASSPVPGPTLLHEQYF
j_gene: TRBJ2-7; v_gene: TRBV7-9; d_gene: -; abundance: many; CDR3nt: TGTGCCAGCAGCCCCTTTTATGAGCAGTACTTC; CDR3aa: CASSPFYEQYF
j_gene: TRBJ2-7; v_gene: TRBV7-2; d_gene: -; abundance: many; CDR3nt: TGTGCCAGCAGCCAGCCGGGATTTTCCTACGAGCAGTACTTC; CDR3aa: CASSQPGFSYEQYF
j_gene: TRBJ1-1; v_gene: TRBV30; d_gene: -; abundance: -; CDR3nt: TGTGCCTGGAGTGTAGGGGCGGAGTTAGAAGCTTTCTTT; CDR3aa: CAWSVGAELEAFF
j_gene: TRBJ1-2; v_gene: TRBV7-2; d_gene: TRBD1; abundance: many; CDR3nt: TGTGCCAGCAGCTTAGGGGACAGGGGGAACTATGGCTACACCTTC; CDR3aa: CASSLGDRGNYGYTF
j_gene: TRBJ1-2; v_gene: TRBV29-1; d_gene: -; abundance: -; CDR3nt: TGCAGCGTTGAATCGCTACGGGTTGAGACCTATGGCTACACCTTC; CDR3aa: CSVESLRVETYGYTF
j_gene: TRBJ1-1; v_gene: TRBV7-2; d_gene: TRBD1; abundance: few; CDR3nt: TGTGCCAGCAGCCCGGACAGGGGGAACACTGAAGCTTTCTTT; CDR3aa: CASSPDRGNTEAFF
j_gene: TRBJ2-1; v_gene: TRBV11-3; d_gene: -; abundance: -; CDR3nt: TGTGCCAGCAGCCCCCGACTAGACGGCTCCTACAATGAGCAGTTCTTC; CDR3aa: CASSPRLDGSYNEQFF
j_gene: TRBJ2-7; v_gene: TRBV27; d_gene: TRBD2; abundance: few; CDR3nt: TGTGCCAGCGGACTAGCGGGAAACTCCTACGAGCAGTACTTC; CDR3aa: CASGLAGNSYEQYF
j_gene: TRBJ2-7; v_gene: TRBV6-2/TRBV6-3; d_gene: -; abundance: -; CDR3nt: TGTGCCAGCAGTTACAGCCGGGAGCAGTACTTC; CDR3aa: CASSYSREQYF
j_gene: TRBJ1-6; v_gene: TRBV5-1; d_gene: TRBD1; abundance: many; CDR3nt: TGCGCCAGCACCGGGACAGATAATTCACCCCTCCACTTT; CDR3aa: CASTGTDNSPLHF
j_gene: TRBJ1-2; v_gene: TRBV13; d_gene: TRBD1; abundance: -; CDR3nt: TGTGCCAGCAGCCAAGGGACAGCGGCTAACTATGGCTACACCTTC; CDR3aa: CASSQGTAANYGYTF
j_gene: TRBJ2-1; v_gene: TRBV14; d_gene: -; abundance: few; CDR3nt: TGTGCCAGCAGCCAAGAACCCCCGTGGGAGACCTACAATGAGCAGTTCTTC; CDR3aa: CASSQEPPWETYNEQFF